This T cell receptor beta chain was sequenced in a study of T-cell reconstitution after alpha-beta-depleted transplantation in children (dated by TCRdb to about 2016). For the wider study: Using TCR repertoire profiling, the study followed T-cell immune reconstitution in a quantitative way in children after TCRalphabeta/CD19-depleted allogeneic hematopoietic cell transplantation.

The library was built by means of PCR. Instrument used: Illumina HiSeq 2500. TCR libraries were prepared with molecular barcoding, using unique molecular identifiers to normalize TCRbeta repertoire quantification. The public reads were quality trimmed at Q25 with fastp and then assembled into clones with MiXCR by TCRdb, keeping productive beta chains. Identical CDR3 protein sequences are pooled into one entry, listed with their most common genes and DNA. Here the sample has about 500,000 distinct CDR3 sequences; over 25% occur a single time. Approximately 2.3% of the sample is in the top ten clones. In its sample, this clonotype was seen a few times. Its specific antigen is unknown. The input lacks base qualities; no much larger clone sits a single base away. This sequence was found in a human donor who donated a stem cell graft to a child with aplastic anemia. The sequenced sample was PBMCs from the stem cell graft donor, obtained from the stem cell graft.

The sequence in DNA is TGTGCCAGCAGGAGGGGGGCATCGAACTATGGCTACACCTTC. This codes for CASRRGASNYGYTF. The rearranged chain carries TRBV27 and TRBJ1-2; the D gene is perhaps TRBD1, on 6 matching bases. For CDR1 and CDR2, the germline V gene (reference sequence) lists MNHEY and SMNVEV. V drops 6 bases and J drops 2 bases, leaving 13 bases in between. The CDR3 starts with the cysteine, ends with the phenylalanine, and has 14 residues. The DNA shown is the 42-base CDR3, in frame from base 1.